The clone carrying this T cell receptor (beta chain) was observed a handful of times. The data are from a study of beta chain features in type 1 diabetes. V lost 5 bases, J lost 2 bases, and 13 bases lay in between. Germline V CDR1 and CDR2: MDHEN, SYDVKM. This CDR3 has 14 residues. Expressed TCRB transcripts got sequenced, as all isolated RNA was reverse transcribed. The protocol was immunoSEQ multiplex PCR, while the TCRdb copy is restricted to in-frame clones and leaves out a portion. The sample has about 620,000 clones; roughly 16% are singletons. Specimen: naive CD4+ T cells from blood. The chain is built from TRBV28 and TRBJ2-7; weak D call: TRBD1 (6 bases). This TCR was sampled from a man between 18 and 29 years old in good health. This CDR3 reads CASSRRDITYEQYF. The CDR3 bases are TGTGCCAGCAGTCGCCGGGACATTACCTACGAGCAGTACTTC. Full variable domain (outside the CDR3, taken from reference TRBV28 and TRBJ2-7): DVKVTQSSRYLVKRTGEKVFLECVQDMDHENMFWYRQDPGLGLRLIYFSYDVKMKEKGDIPEGYSVSREKKERFSLILESASTNQTSMYLCASSRRDITYEQYFGPGTRLTVT.